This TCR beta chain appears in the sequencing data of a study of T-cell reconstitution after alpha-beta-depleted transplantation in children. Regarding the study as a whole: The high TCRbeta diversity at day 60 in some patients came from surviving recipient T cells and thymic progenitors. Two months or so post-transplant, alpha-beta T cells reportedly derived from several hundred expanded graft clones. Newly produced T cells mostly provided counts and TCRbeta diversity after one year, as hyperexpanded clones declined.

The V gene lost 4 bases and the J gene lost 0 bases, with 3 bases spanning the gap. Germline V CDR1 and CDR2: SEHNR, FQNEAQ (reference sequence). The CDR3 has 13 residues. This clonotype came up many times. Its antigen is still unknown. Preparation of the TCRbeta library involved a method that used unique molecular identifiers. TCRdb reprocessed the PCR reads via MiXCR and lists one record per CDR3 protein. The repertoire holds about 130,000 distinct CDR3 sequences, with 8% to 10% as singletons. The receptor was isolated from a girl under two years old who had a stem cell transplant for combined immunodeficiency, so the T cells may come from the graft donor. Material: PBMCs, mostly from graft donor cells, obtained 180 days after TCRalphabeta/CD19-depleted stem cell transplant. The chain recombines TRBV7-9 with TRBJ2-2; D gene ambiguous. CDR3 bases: TGTGCCAGCAGCTCCCCGAACACCGGGGAGCTGTTTTTT. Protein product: CASSSPNTGELFF.